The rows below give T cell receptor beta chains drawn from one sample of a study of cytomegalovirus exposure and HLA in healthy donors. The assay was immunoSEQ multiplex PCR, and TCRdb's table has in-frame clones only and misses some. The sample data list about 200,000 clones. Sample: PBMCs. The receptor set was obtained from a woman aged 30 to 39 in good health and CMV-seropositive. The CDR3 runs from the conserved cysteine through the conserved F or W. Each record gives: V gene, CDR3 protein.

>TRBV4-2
CASSQIVAGAGEQFF
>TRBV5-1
CASSKGLANPDTQYF
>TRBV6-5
CASSYSVLAGGREQYF
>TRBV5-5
CASSRVVDTQYF
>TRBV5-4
CASSLSGGNSYEQYF
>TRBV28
CASSRQMNTEAFF
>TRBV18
CASSPVGAYEQYF
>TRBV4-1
CASSRVAGPSYEQYF
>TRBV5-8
CASSLGPGDTEAFF
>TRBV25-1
CASSVGGGNTIYF
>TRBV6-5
CASSTGRKGNTIYF
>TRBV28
CASSGSAEGFYF
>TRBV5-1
CASSSEGRAYTDTQYF
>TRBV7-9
CASSLRYYEQYF
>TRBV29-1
CSVQGLSSYEQYF
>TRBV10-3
CAISESRETQYF
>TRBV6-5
CASSNYRQGYEQYF
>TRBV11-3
CASRGGGTTSYNEQFF
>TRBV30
CAWSVLSRRDNSPLHF
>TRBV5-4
CASNIFYEQYF
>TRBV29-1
CSVTTGHNQPQHF
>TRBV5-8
CASSMEAGELFGNQPQHF
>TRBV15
CATSRGGGSGDTQYF
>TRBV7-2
CASSPQSGVYGYTF
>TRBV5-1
CASSLEFGTGSYEQYF
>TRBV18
CASSPPSRSLNTEAFF
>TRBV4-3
CASSQGRAGGYSNEQFF
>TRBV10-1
CASSEQGQPQHF
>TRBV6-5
CASRPDSGLYGYTF
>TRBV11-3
CASSTGAGNEAFF
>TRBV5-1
CASSLDRGAVRRNGYTF
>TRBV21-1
CASRKGQTGGALGKTQYF
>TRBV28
CASRGGTGELFF
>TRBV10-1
CASSEGRTSSNVRELFF
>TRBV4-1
CASSHPRTSGGVREQFF
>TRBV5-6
CASSGGGPGTGELFF
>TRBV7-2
CASSGGRAYEQYF
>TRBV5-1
CASHDRGRDEQYF
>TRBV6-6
CASSRTGGTGGYTF
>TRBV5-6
CASSLWDRGDTIYF
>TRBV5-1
CASSLGTSGSNEQFF